This record covers a single T cell receptor beta chain. Its cognate antigen is unknown. This sample was included in a study of T cell responses to AZD1222 COVID-19 vaccine. Study information: Second doses were pooled across both intervals (about 4 or about 12 weeks).

Study findings and constraints: Just 5 to 7 people given AZD1222 tested seropositive at baseline. CD4 TCRs linked to vaccination spanned spike, dominating at 160-218 and 743-854. Females outnumbered males among donors, who were mostly white British; clonal diversity was possibly underestimated.

The CDR3 has 13 residues. The germline CDR1 and CDR2 sequences are LNHDA and SQIVND (reference sequence). V dropped 1 base and J dropped 8 bases, with 6 bases sitting between them. Clones were sequenced by immunoSEQ multiplex PCR, and TCRdb holds only the in-frame ones, with some missing. The sample has approximately 100,000 clones; about 88% are singletons. The chain is built from TRBV19 and TRBJ1-6; D gene ambiguous. The receptor was derived from an adult in good health. This specimen consisted of peripheral blood, obtained on day 0 of AZD1222 vaccination. The CDR3 nucleotides read TGTGCCAGTAGTATAGGTGGGGATTCACCCCTCCACTTT. Amino acid sequence: CASSIGGDSPLHF.